The T cell receptor beta chain described here comes from a study of blood T cell repertoires in COVID-19. Overall study context: PBMCs, B-cell-depleted T cells, or T cells provided the cDNA or gDNA that made up the material.

The CDR3 runs to 14 residues. Germline V gene lookup returns CDR1 SGDLS and CDR2 YYNGEE. V was shortened by 0 bases and J by 6 bases, with 10 bases between the two germline ends. Original processing notes: Amplification from reference gene primers served as the basis for estimated nucleated cell counts. The assay was immunoSEQ multiplex PCR, and TCRdb's table has in-frame clones only and misses some. Clone size and the V and J calls come from that table; the DNA yielded D and trimming. The data hold a few hundred thousand clones, with more than 85% observed a single time. The rearrangement uses TRBV9 and TRBJ2-1; weak D call: TRBD2 (5 bases). The clonotype was recovered from a woman in her 30s who had recovered from COVID-19. The specimen sequenced was PBMCs or T cells enriched from blood (not recorded which). CDR3 in DNA: TGTGCCAGCAGCGTAGCCGGGAACGGCAATGAGCAGTTCTTC. Encoded protein: CASSVAGNGNEQFF.